The T cell receptor (beta chain) under discussion was sequenced for a study of blood T cell repertoires in COVID-19 (dated by TCRdb to between 2020 and 2021). Study-level background: Samples covering the acute and convalescent phases of COVID-19 were provided by collaborators in the United States, Italy and Spain. The prospective study material was composed of cDNA or gDNA derived from T cells, B-cell-depleted T cells, or PBMCs. Deeply sampled blood TCRbeta repertoires from subjects exposed to, actively infected with, or recovered from COVID-19 were included in the dataset. Nearly every sample came with metadata listing a de-identified subject ID, COVID-19 status, age in years and sex. The samples were drawn from the first 160 participants of the ongoing ImmuneRACE study and from roughly 1,300 subjects provided by 6 global collaborators. Where HLA class I and class II types were available, the types were taken from metadata supplied by the sample provider, not from assay-based typing. The repertoires were released in a freely available public database intended as a resource for research on the immune response to SARS-CoV-2.

As to this clone: Its recognized antigen is unknown. Per-nucleotide qualities are absent, and no much larger clonotype sits a single base away.

The immunoSEQ Assay, a bias-controlled multiplex PCR, was used to amplify TCRbeta CDR3 regions from genomic DNA. Processing in the source paper ran as follows. Nucleated cell counts per sample were estimated from amplification of reference gene primers within the assay. To quantify the absolute abundance of each unique TCRbeta CDR3 rearrangement, sequence reads were collapsed and filtered. For each sample, productive Simpson clonality was calculated as the square root of Simpson's diversity index over productive rearrangements. In TCRdb, the immuneACCESS table is reduced to in-frame sequences with V and J assigned. These tables do not hold every clone; where another copy was compared, an unresolved V gene accounts for under half, and the others remain unexplained. V, J and clone size were drawn from that table, and D and trimming were deduced from the DNA. The sample profile shows over 150,000 clones; 85% to 90% of them were found once. Jointly, the top ten make up around 1% of the sample.

Another Seattle source contributed samples from volunteer blood donors who had recovered from COVID-19. Each collaborating institution followed its own protocols to collect whole blood in K2EDTA tubes. For TCRbeta analysis, collaborator samples were shipped as frozen whole blood, as isolated PBMCs, or as DNA extracted from either sample type. V is clipped by 5 bases and J by 0 bases, and the sequence between their germline boundaries is 7 bases long. Via the germline V gene (reference sequence), CDR1 is SEHNR and CDR2 FQNEAQ. The cysteine opens and the phenylalanine closes a CDR3 of 13 amino acids. The kept DNA is CDR3 alone, 39 bases in frame from the first base. The paper as a whole reports these results and caveats: How much clinical and demographic metadata was included differed by source and by participant, and the metadata was provided uncurated.

This clonotype originated in a woman under 30 who had recovered from COVID-19. The source material was peripheral blood. The chain is assembled from TRBV7-9 and TRBJ2-5; tentative D gene TRBD1, with 6 bases matching. CDR3 reads: CASSPGDQETQYF. DNA sequence: TGTGCCAGCAGCCCAGGGGACCAAGAGACCCAGTACTTC. The CDR3, completed at both ends by the reference TRBV7-9 and TRBJ2-5 genes, gives the full variable domain DTGVSQNPRHKITKRGQNVTFRCDPISEHNRLYWYRQTLGQGPEFLTYFQNEAQLEKSRLLSDRFSAERPKGSFSTLEIQRTEQGDSAMYLCASSPGDQETQYFGPGTRLLVL.